This TCR beta chain was recovered during a study of T-cell reconstitution after alpha-beta-depleted transplantation in children. This clonotype was recorded many times. Unique molecular identifiers were incorporated when the TCRbeta library was constructed. MiXCR was run by TCRdb on the PCR reads, yielding one entry per CDR3 protein. The table shows about 230,000 distinct CDR3 sequences, with 9.7% occurring only once. This sequence originates from a human donor who donated a stem cell graft to a child with SCID. This sample comprised PBMCs from the stem cell graft donor, obtained from the stem cell graft.

This CDR3 is CASSQDSGGDTEAFF. For the CDR3, the DNA is TGCGCCAGCAGCCAAGATTCCGGTGGGGACACTGAAGCTTTCTTT. This chain uses TRBV4-3 with TRBJ1-1; D call uncertain. Germline CDR1 and CDR2: LGHNA and YSLEER. The CDR3 covers 15 residues. V was cut by 0 bases and J by 3 bases, with 11 bases left in between.